Below are 14 T cell receptor beta chains sequenced from a single sample in a study of blood T cell repertoires in COVID-19. Repertoires were generated with immunoSEQ multiplex PCR, while TCRdb's copy carries only in-frame clones and drops some. The sample contains 250,000 or so clones, around 80% of which appear only once. Sequencing was performed on peripheral blood. Source of these receptors: a woman aged 80 or over with acute or convalescent COVID-19.

V and J are TRBV7-8 and TRBJ1-1; 8 bases match TRBD1. Trimming removed 5 bases from V and 0 bases from J; junction bases left unmatched: 8. The V gene's germline CDR1 is SGHVS and CDR2 FQNEAQ. The CDR3 has 16 amino acids. The CDR3 DNA sequence: TGTGCCAGCAGCATGTGGACAGGGACCATGAACACTGAAGCTTTCTTT. It codes for CASSMWTGTMNTEAFF.

The chain couples TRBV14 to TRBJ1-2, with D possibly TRBD1 on 6 matching bases. CDR1 is SGHDN and CDR2 is FVKESK in the germline V gene. This CDR3 comprises 14 residues. Deletions cut 0 bases from V and 7 bases from J, with 12 bases between. The CDR3 loop is CASSQERGAGGYTF. CDR3 sequence (DNA): TGTGCCAGCAGCCAAGAACGGGGGGCAGGTGGCTACACCTTC.

The chain has TRBV2 and TRBJ2-7; 9 positions match TRBD1. Germline V gene lookup returns CDR1 SNHLY and CDR2 FYNNEI. The CDR3 runs 14 residues. The V and J ends lost 9 bases and 5 bases, in that order; junction bases with no gene match: 11. CDR3 coding DNA: TGTGCCAGTACCTTAGGGACAGGGTTTAACGAGCAGTACTTC. Protein sequence: CASTLGTGFNEQYF.

This clone was found a few times. The chain has TRBV20-1 and TRBJ2-3; D is unclear. This CDR3 has 13 residues. Trimming cost V 3 bases and J 5 bases, with 12 bases left between them. CDR1 and CDR2 from the germline V gene are DFQATT and SNEGSKA (reference sequence). The CDR3 spells CSASRSSRDTQYF. The CDR3 DNA follows: TGCAGTGCTAGTCGTAGTTCGAGAGATACGCAGTATTTT.

V is TRBV28 and J is TRBJ1-3; D remains ambiguous. CDR1 and CDR2 from the germline V gene are MDHEN and SYDVKM. V was pared by 5 bases and J by 4 bases, with 18 bases between. CDR3 length equals 16 residues. The CDR3 nucleotides read TGTGCCAGCAGTAGCAGACAACCCGCCTACGGAAACACCATATATTTT. Its translation: CASSSRQPAYGNTIYF.

CDR3 coding DNA: TGTGCCAGCAGCAAAACGGCAGACTACTATGGCTACACCTTC. Amino acid sequence: CASSKTADYYGYTF. This chain connects TRBV21-1 to TRBJ1-2. TRBV21-1 is an annotated pseudogene. The CDR3 has 14 amino acids.

The chain links TRBV4-1 to TRBJ1-4; TRBD1 agrees at 11 bases. This CDR3 has 15 residues. Germline CDR1 and CDR2: MGHRA and YSYEKL. J lost 7 bases, V lost 3 bases, and 4 bases had no gene match. DNA for the CDR3: TGCGCCAGCAGCCAGGCCGGGACAGGGGGTGAAAAACTGTTTTTT. Residues: CASSQAGTGGEKLFF.

The rearrangement links TRBV10-1 to TRBJ2-2; 8 bases map to TRBD1. V was clipped by 1 base and J by 4 bases; unmatched bases: 5. The CDR3 consists of 16 residues. Germline V lookup: CDR1 WNHNN, CDR2 SYGVQD (reference sequence). The CDR3 spells CASSEWTGSGTGELFF. CDR3 coding DNA: TGCGCCAGCAGTGAGTGGACAGGGTCGGGCACCGGGGAGCTGTTTTTT.

V usage is TRBV7-9 and J usage is TRBJ2-1; D gene uncertain. Trimming stripped 5 bases from V and 9 bases from J, with 20 bases between. The germline V gene has CDR1 SEHNR and CDR2 FQNEAQ (reference sequence). CDR3 length equals 15 residues. The CDR3 loop is CASSPRSNSGAEQFF. The CDR3 nucleotides read TGTGCCAGCAGCCCAAGATCCAACAGTGGTGCTGAGCAGTTCTTC.

CDR3: CATSRDLLNGQGEKLFF. CDR3 bases: TGTGCCACCAGCAGAGATCTACTTAATGGACAGGGTGAAAAACTGTTTTTT. The rearrangement uses TRBV15 and TRBJ1-4, with 8 bases identical to TRBD1. CDR1 and CDR2 (germline): LNHNV, YYDKDF (reference sequence). The ends lost 0 bases at V and 7 bases at J; junction bases unmatched: 10. This CDR3 spans 17 amino acids.

This chain links TRBV12-3 or TRBV12-4 with TRBJ2-5; D is unclear. Trimming pared 4 bases from V and 5 bases from J, leaving 8 bases between. The CDR3 is 12 amino acids. CDR3 sequence: CASSSVLETQYF. The CDR3 DNA reads TGTGCCAGCAGTTCGGTCCTGGAGACCCAGTACTTC.

A single count supports this clone. The V and J genes are TRBV5-6 and TRBJ2-7; TRBD1 agrees at 9 bases. V was pared by 0 bases and J by 4 bases, with 5 bases of the junction left unmatched. Germline values: CDR1 SGHDT, CDR2 YYEEEE. CDR3 size: 15 residues. The chain's CDR3 is CASSLVGDRVYEQYF. CDR3 DNA sequence: TGTGCCAGCAGCTTGGTTGGGGACAGGGTGTACGAGCAGTACTTC.

V gene TRBV7-2 combines with J gene TRBJ2-7, with a tentative D call TRBD2 (6 bases). The CDR3 is 14 residues long. CDR1 is SGHTA, CDR2 FQGNSA, per germline. The germline V and J ends were trimmed by 1 base and 4 bases, with 11 bases remaining between them. The CDR3 DNA reads as TGTGCCAGCAGCTTAGGCTCGGGGGTTTACGAGCAGTACTTC. As protein: CASSLGSGVYEQYF. The variable domain in full, with the rest retrieved from reference TRBV7-2 and TRBJ2-7, is GAGVSQSPSNKVTEKGKDVELRCDPISGHTALYWYRQSLGQGLEFLIYFQGNSAPDKSGLPSDRFSAERTGGSVSTLTIQRTQQEDSAVYLCASSLGSGVYEQYFGPGTRLTVT.

A single count supports this clone. CDR3 amino acids: CASSRDRQETQYF. The CDR3 DNA follows: TGTGCCAGCAGTCGGGACAGACAAGAGACCCAGTACTTC. The gene calls are TRBV2 and TRBJ2-5; 7 bases align to TRBD1. CDR1 is SNHLY, CDR2 FYNNEI, per germline. The CDR3 runs to 13 residues. Germline trimming cut 5 bases from V and 2 bases from J; bases unmatched to any gene: 2.